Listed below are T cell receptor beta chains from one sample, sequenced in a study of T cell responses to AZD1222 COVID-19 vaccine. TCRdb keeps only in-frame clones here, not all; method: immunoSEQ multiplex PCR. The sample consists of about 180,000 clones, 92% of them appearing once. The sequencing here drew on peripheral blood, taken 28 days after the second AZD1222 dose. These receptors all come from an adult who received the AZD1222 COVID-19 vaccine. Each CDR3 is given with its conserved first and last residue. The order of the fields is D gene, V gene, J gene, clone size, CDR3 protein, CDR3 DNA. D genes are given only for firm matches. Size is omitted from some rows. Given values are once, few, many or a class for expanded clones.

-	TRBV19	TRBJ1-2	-	CASSYRPQGDGYTF	TGTGCCAGTAGTTATCGGCCCCAAGGGGATGGCTACACCTTC
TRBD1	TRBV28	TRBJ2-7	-	CASSFPRPLTGASSYEQYF	TGTGCCAGCAGTTTTCCCCGTCCGTTAACAGGGGCTAGCTCCTACGAGCAGTACTTC
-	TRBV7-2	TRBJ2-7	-	CASSLFNEQYF	TGTGCCAGCAGCTTATTTAACGAGCAGTACTTC
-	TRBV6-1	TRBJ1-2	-	CASSDVRATTF	TGTGCCAGCAGTGACGTCCGAGCGACCACCTTC
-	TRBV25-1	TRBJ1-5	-	CASSVAGASQPQHF	TGTGCCAGCAGTGTGGCGGGGGCTAGTCAGCCCCAGCATTTT
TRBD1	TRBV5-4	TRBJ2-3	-	CASSFDRGTDTQYF	TGTGCCAGCAGCTTTGACAGGGGAACAGATACGCAGTATTTT
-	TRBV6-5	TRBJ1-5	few	CASRQYRAGNQPQHF	TGTGCCAGCAGACAATACAGGGCAGGCAATCAGCCCCAGCATTTT
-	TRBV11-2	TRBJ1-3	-	CASSLGRSWGTVGNTIYF	TGTGCCAGCAGCTTAGGCCGATCCTGGGGGACTGTTGGAAACACCATATATTTT
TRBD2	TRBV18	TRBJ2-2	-	CASSPYLISGGHRELFF	TGTGCCAGCTCACCATACCTAATAAGCGGGGGGCACCGGGAGCTGTTTTTT
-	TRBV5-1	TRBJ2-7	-	CASSLGFQDSYEQYF	TGCGCCAGCAGCTTGGGGTTTCAGGACTCCTACGAGCAGTACTTC
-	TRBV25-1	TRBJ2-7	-	CASSETGRTSYEQYF	TGTGCCAGCAGCGAAACGGGGAGGACCTCCTACGAGCAGTACTTC
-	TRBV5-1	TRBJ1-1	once	CASSLQGRETEAFF	TGCGCCAGCAGCTTGCAGGGGAGGGAAACTGAAGCTTTCTTT
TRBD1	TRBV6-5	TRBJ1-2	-	CASSYGDRVKDGYTF	TGTGCCAGCAGTTACGGGGACAGGGTTAAGGATGGCTACACCTTC
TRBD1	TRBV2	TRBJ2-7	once	CASKNRGVTKQYF	TGTGCCAGCAAAAACAGGGGTGTTACGAAGCAGTACTTC
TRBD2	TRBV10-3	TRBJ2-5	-	CASTSGGAVETQYF	TGTGCCAGTACTAGCGGGGGGGCGGTAGAGACCCAGTACTTC
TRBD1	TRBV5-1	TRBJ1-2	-	CASSLLFQGDGYTF	TGCGCCAGCAGCTTGTTGTTTCAGGGGGATGGCTACACCTTC
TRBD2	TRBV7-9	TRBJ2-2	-	CASMSSGNTGELFF	TGTGCCAGCATGTCTAGCGGGAACACCGGGGAGCTGTTTTTT
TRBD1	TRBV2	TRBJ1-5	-	CASSGTGGYQPQHF	TGTGCCAGCAGCGGGACAGGGGGCTATCAGCCCCAGCATTTT
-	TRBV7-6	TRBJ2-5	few	CASSLDRQETQYF	TGTGCCAGCAGCTTAGACAGACAAGAGACCCAGTACTTC
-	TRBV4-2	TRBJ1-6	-	CASSQEWGGQGYSPLHF	TGTGCCAGCAGCCAAGAGTGGGGAGGGCAGGGGTATTCACCCCTCCACTTT
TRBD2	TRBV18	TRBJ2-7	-	CASSPPSGYEQYF	TGTGCCAGCTCACCGCCTAGCGGATACGAGCAGTACTTC
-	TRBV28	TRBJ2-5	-	CASSPDRPVQETQYF	TGTGCCAGCAGCCCCGACAGGCCGGTCCAAGAGACCCAGTACTTC
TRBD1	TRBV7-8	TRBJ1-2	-	CASSRGQGGYGYTF	TGTGCCAGCAGCCGAGGACAGGGAGGGTATGGCTACACCTTC
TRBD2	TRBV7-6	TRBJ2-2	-	CASSLAAGTGELFF	TGTGCCAGCAGCTTAGCAGCGGGGACCGGGGAGCTGTTTTTT
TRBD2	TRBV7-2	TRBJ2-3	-	CASSIIAGGTTDTQYF	TGTGCCAGCAGCATAATAGCGGGGGGGACCACAGATACGCAGTATTTT
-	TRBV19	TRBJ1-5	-	CASSQYGGQPQHF	TGTGCCAGTAGCCAATATGGGGGTCAGCCCCAGCATTTT
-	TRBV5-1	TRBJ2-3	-	CASSLVLDGVDTQYF	TGCGCCAGCAGCTTGGTTTTGGATGGGGTCGATACGCAGTATTTT
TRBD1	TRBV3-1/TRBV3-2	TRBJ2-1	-	CASSPSLGTGYNEQFF	TGTGCCAGCAGCCCGTCACTCGGGACAGGGTATAATGAGCAGTTCTTC
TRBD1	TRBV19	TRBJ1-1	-	CASSMGQGAWTEAFF	TGTGCCAGTAGTATGGGACAGGGGGCTTGGACTGAAGCTTTCTTT
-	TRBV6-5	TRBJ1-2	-	CASRRDTSSYGYTF	TGTGCCAGCAGAAGGGACACTAGTTCCTATGGCTACACCTTC
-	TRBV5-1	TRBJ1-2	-	CASSLDRLVGYTF	TGCGCCAGCAGCTTGGATAGGCTTGTGGGCTACACCTTC
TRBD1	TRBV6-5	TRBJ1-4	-	CASADRGQDEKLFF	TGTGCCAGCGCGGACAGGGGGCAGGATGAAAAACTGTTTTTT
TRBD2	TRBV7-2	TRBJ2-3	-	CASSLGLAGGRTDTQYF	TGTGCCAGCAGCTTGGGACTAGCGGGGGGGCGGACAGATACGCAGTATTTT
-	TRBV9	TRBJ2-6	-	CASSGGRDPGANVLTF	TGTGCCAGCAGCGGAGGCCGGGACCCTGGGGCCAACGTCCTGACTTTC
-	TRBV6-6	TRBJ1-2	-	CASSIMSNYGYTF	TGTGCCAGCAGTATCATGAGTAACTATGGCTACACCTTC